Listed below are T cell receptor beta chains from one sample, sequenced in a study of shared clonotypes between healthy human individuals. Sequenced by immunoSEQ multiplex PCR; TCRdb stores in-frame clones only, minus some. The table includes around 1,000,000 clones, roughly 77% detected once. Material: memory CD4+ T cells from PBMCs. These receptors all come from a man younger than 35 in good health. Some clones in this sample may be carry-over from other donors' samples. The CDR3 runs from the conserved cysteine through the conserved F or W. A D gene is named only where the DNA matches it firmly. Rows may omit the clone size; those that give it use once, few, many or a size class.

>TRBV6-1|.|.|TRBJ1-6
TGTGCCAGCAGTGAGGTCTTGCGGGGGCGCGGGAATTCACCCCTCCACTTT
CASSEVLRGRGNSPLHF
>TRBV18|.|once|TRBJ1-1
TGTGCCAGCTCACCATCTTCAGGGGACACTGAAGCTTTCTTT
CASSPSSGDTEAFF
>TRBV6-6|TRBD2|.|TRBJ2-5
TGTGCCAGCACCCAAGCGGGAGGACAAGAGACCCAGTACTTC
CASTQAGGQETQYF
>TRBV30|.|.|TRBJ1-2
TGTGCCTGGAGTGTAACGCGGGTTAACTATGGCTACACCTTC
CAWSVTRVNYGYTF
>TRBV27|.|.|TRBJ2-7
TGTGCCAGCAGTTTGCGGGGTACCTACGAGCAGTACTTC
CASSLRGTYEQYF
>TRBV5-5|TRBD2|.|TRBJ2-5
TGTGCCAGCAGCTTGGAGGCCGGGGGAGGGAAGACCCAGTACTTC
CASSLEAGGGKTQYF
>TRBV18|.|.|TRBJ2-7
TGTGCCAGCTCACCGAGCTCACAGGGCTCCTACGAGCAGTACTTC
CASSPSSQGSYEQYF
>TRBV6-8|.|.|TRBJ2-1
TGTGCCAGCAGTTACTCGGCCAATGAGCAGTTCTTC
CASSYSANEQFF
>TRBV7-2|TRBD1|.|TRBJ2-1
TGTGCCAGCAGCTCCCAGACAGGGAGACGGGACAATGAGCAGTTCTTC
CASSSQTGRRDNEQFF
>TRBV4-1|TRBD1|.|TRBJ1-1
TGCGCCAGCAGCCTGCCCGGGACAGGGGGCCCTGAAGCTTTCTTT
CASSLPGTGGPEAFF
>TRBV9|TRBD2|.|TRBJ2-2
TGTGCCAGCAGCGGACCCGGGACTAGCCCCTATCTGAACACCGGGGAGCTGTTTTTT
CASSGPGTSPYLNTGELFF
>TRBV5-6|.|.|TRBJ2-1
TGTGCCAGCAGCTCCCACAATGAGCAGTTCTTC
CASSSHNEQFF
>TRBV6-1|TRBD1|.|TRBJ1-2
TGTGCCAGCAGCCTCGGACAGGACTATGGCTACACCTTC
CASSLGQDYGYTF
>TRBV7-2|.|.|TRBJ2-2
TGTGCCAGCATCCTCGGCAGGTTAAACACCGGGGAGCTGTTTTTT
CASILGRLNTGELFF
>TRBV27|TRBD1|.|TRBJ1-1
TGTGCCAGCTCAACCGGGACAGTCGAGGCTTTCTTT
CASSTGTVEAFF
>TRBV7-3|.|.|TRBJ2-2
TGTGCCAGCAGCCCACAGGGTAACAGGGGGGAGCTGTTTTTT
CASSPQGNRGELFF
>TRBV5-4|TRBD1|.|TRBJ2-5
TGTGCCAGCAGCGGACAGGGAGCAGAGACCCAGTACTTC
CASSGQGAETQYF
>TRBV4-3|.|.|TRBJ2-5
TGCGCCAGCAGCCAGGGGTTGGCGGGTGGCCGGGAGACCCAGTACTTC
CASSQGLAGGRETQYF
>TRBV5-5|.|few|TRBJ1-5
TGTGCCAGCAGCTTTAATCCGGATCAGCCCCAGCATTTT
CASSFNPDQPQHF
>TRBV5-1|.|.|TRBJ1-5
TGCGCCAGCAGCTTGGACCAGTCCAATCAGCCCCAGCATTTT
CASSLDQSNQPQHF
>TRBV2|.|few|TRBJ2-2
TGTGCCAGCAGTGAAAACAGGAAGGTAACCGGGGAGCTGTTTTTT
CASSENRKVTGELFF
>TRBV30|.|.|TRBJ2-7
TGTGCCTGGAGTGGTGGCTATTCCTCCTACGAGCAGTACTTC
CAWSGGYSSYEQYF
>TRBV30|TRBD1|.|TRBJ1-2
TGTGCCTGCGGGACAGGGGGTGGCTACACCTTC
CACGTGGGYTF
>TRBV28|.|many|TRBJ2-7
TGTGCCAGCAGAATCTCATCCGGGACCTCGTACGAGCAGTACTTC
CASRISSGTSYEQYF
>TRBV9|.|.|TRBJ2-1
TGTGCCAGCAGCGTAGCGGTCTGGGACAACAATGAGCAGTTCTTC
CASSVAVWDNNEQFF
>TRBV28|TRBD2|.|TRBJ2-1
TGTGCCAGCAGTTTCGAGCGGGAGCCCCCCAATGAGCAGTTCTTC
CASSFEREPPNEQFF
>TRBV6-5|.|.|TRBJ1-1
TGTGCCAGCAGTTACTCGAAGGGGCGCATCACTGAAGCTTTCTTT
CASSYSKGRITEAFF
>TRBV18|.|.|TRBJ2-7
TGTGCCAGCTCACCCCGGGGCAACTACGAGCAGTACTTC
CASSPRGNYEQYF
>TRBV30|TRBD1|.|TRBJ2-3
TGTGCCTGGAGTGTAGGACAGGTATTCACAGATACGCAGTATTTT
CAWSVGQVFTDTQYF
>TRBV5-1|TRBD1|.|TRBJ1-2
TGCGCCAGCAGCTTGGGGGACAGGGGATATGGCTACACCTTC
CASSLGDRGYGYTF
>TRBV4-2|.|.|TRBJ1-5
TGTGCCAGCAGCCAAGATGTTGGCAGGGGAGGATATCAGCCCCAGCATTTT
CASSQDVGRGGYQPQHF
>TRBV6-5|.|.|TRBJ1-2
TGTGCCAGTTCCCGGGGGGGGATGGTCTATGGCTACACCTTC
CASSRGGMVYGYTF
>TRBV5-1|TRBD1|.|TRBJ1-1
TGCGCCAGCAGCACCGCCTACAGGGGGAGATTGAACACTGAAGCTTTCTTT
CASSTAYRGRLNTEAFF
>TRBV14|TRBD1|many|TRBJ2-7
TGTGCCAGCAGCCCATCGGGGGGGACAGGGGACTACGAGCAGTACTTC
CASSPSGGTGDYEQYF
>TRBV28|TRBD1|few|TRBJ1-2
TGTGCCAGCAGTTCCCTGCGGACAGGGTGGGGCTATGGCTACACCTTC
CASSSLRTGWGYGYTF
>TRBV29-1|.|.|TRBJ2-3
TGCAGCGTTGACGAAGGGGGCACAGATACGCAGTATTTT
CSVDEGGTDTQYF
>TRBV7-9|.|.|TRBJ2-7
TGTGCCAGCAGCTCCGCCGGGACGGTCTACGAGCAGTACTTC
CASSSAGTVYEQYF
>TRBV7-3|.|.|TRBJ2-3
TGTGCCAGCAGCTTGGAGAGACCGAATTTT
CASSLERPNF
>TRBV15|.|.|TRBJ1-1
TGTGCCACCAGCAGAGATTTCGGGGGTGAAGCTTTCTTT
CATSRDFGGEAFF
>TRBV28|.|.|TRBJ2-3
TGTGCCAGCAGTACCGCGGGGGCAGTCCCGAATACGCAGTATTTT
CASSTAGAVPNTQYF
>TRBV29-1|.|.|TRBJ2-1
TGCAGCGTTGATAAGTCCTCCTACAATGAGCAGTTCTTC
CSVDKSSYNEQFF
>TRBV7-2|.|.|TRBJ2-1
TGTGCCAGCGGGACGGTAGCTGAGCAGTTCTTC
CASGTVAEQFF
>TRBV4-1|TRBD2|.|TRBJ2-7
TGCGCCAGCAGCCAAGGTATAATGGGACTAGCGGGAGGGGCCTACGAGCAGTACTTC
CASSQGIMGLAGGAYEQYF
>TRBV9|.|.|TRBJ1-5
TGTGCCAGCAGCCTGACGACAGATCAGCCCCAGCATTTT
CASSLTTDQPQHF
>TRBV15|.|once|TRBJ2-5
TGTGCCACCAGCAGGGGGATAGACAGGACCCAAGAGACCCAGTACTTC
CATSRGIDRTQETQYF
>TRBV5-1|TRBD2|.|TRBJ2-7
TGCGCCAGCAGCTTGGCCCCGATAGCGGGAGAGTACGAGCAGTACTTC
CASSLAPIAGEYEQYF
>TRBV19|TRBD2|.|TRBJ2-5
TGTGCCAGTAGTATAGGTTCTAGCGGGAGGGTAAGAGAGACCCAGTACTTC
CASSIGSSGRVRETQYF
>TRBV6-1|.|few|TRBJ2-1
TGTGCCAGCAGTGAACCGGCCTACAATGAGCAGTTCTTC
CASSEPAYNEQFF
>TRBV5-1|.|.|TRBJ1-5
TGCGCCAGCAGCTTGGGAGGGGCGAATCAGCCCCAGCATTTT
CASSLGGANQPQHF